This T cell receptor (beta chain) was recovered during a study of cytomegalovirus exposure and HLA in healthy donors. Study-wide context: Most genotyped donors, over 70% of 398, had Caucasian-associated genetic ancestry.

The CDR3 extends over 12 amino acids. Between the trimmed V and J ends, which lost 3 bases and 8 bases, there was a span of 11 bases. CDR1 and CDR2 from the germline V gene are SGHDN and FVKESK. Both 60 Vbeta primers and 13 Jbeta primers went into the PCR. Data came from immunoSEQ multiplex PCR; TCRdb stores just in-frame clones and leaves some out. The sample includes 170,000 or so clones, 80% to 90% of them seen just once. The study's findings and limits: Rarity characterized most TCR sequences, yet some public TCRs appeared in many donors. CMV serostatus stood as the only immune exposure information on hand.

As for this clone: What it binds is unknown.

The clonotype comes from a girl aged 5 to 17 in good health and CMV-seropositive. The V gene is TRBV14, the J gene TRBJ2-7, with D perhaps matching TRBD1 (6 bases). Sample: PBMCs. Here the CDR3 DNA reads TGTGCCAGCAGCCAGCACAGGGAGCAGCAGTACTTC. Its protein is CASSQHREQQYF. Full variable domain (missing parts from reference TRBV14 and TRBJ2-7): EAGVTQFPSHSVIEKGQTVTLRCDPISGHDNLYWYRRVMGKEIKFLLHFVKESKQDESGMPNNRFLAERTGGTYSTLKVQPAELEDSGVYFCASSQHREQQYFGPGTRLTVT.